This T cell receptor (beta chain) came from a study of blood T cell repertoires in COVID-19 (dated by TCRdb to about 2020). Regarding the complete study: Samples from collaborators originated in the United States, Italy and Spain and spanned both the acute and convalescent phases of COVID-19. The samples were drawn from the first 160 participants of the ongoing ImmuneRACE study and from 1,254 subjects provided by 6 global collaborators. The repertoires were released in a freely available public database meant as a resource for research on the immune response to SARS-CoV-2. Where HLA class I and class II types were available, the types were taken from metadata supplied by the sample provider, not from assay-based typing. A de-identified subject ID, COVID-19 status, age in years and sex were almost always included in the sample metadata. Subjects who had been exposed to COVID-19, were actively infected with it, or had recovered from it provided the deeply sampled blood TCRbeta repertoires that made up the dataset. The prospective study material was composed of cDNA or gDNA derived from T cells, B-cell-depleted T cells, or PBMCs. Broad study findings and their caveats: The quantity of clinical and demographic metadata differed by source and by participant and was supplied without curation.

Another Seattle source contributed samples from volunteer blood donors who had recovered from COVID-19. The collaborating institutions used their own protocols to collect whole blood in K2EDTA tubes. Collaborator samples were shipped for TCRbeta analysis as frozen whole blood, isolated PBMCs, or DNA extracted from either sample type. TCRbeta CDR3 regions were amplified from genomic DNA by means of the immunoSEQ Assay, a bias-controlled multiplex PCR. The authors processed their data as follows. The number of nucleated cells in each sample was estimated from the amplification of reference gene primers within the assay. Sequence reads were collapsed and filtered to measure the absolute abundance of every unique TCRbeta CDR3 rearrangement. For each sample, productive Simpson clonality was calculated as the square root of Simpson's diversity index across productive rearrangements. The immuneACCESS repertoire file appears here via TCRdb, limited to in-frame rearrangements. These files lack a portion of the clones; in checked studies, under half of the deficit traces to unresolved V genes, and the cause of the others is not known. That table supplies the V and J calls and clone size; D and trimming were determined from the DNA. Within this sample are about 270,000 clones, with about 88% of them counted one time only. The ten largest account for roughly 4% of the sample.

As regards this clone: What this receptor recognizes is not known. No base quality information exists; no much larger clone differs at one position.

Taken from the germline V gene, the CDR1 and CDR2 loops are LGHNT and FRNRAP. Trimming takes 5 bases off V and 8 bases off J; junction bases not matched to a gene: 22. CDR3 length: 19 amino acids, cysteine to phenylalanine. CDR3 DNA is the only sequence kept; it has 57 bases, read in frame from the first base. The chain is encoded by TRBV12-5 joined to TRBJ2-3, and 10 junction bases match TRBD2. The receptor was isolated from a man aged 60-69 years who had recovered from COVID-19. The material sequenced was peripheral blood. The CDR3: CASGTPSKLAAGGQGTQYF. Here is the DNA: TGTGCTAGTGGTACACCGTCTAAACTAGCAGCGGGGGGGCAGGGTACGCAGTATTTT.